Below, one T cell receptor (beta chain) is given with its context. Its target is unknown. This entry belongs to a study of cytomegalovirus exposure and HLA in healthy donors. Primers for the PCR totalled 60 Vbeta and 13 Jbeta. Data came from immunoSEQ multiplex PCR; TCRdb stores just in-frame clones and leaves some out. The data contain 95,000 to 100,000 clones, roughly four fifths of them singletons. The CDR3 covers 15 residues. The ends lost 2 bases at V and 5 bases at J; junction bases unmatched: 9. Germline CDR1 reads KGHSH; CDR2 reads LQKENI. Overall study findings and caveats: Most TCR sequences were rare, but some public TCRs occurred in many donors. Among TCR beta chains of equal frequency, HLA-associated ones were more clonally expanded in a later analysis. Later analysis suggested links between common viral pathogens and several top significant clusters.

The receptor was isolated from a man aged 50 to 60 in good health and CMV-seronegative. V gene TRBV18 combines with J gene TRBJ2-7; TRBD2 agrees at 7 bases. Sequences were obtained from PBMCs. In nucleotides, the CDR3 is TGTGCCAGCTCACCATCGCGCGGGGGATTGGACGAGCAGTACTTC. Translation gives CASSPSRGGLDEQYF.